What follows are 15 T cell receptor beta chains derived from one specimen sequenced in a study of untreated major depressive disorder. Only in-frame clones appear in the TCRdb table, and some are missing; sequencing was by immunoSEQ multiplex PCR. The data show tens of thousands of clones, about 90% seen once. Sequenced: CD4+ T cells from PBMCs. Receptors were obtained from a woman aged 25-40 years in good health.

The CDR3 sequence: CASSHPGTGHTEAFF. The CDR3 coding sequence is TGTGCCAGCAGCCACCCAGGGACAGGGCACACTGAAGCTTTCTTT. This chain uses TRBV5-8 with TRBJ1-1; TRBD1 agrees at 9 bases. V shed 4 bases and J 3 bases; nucleotides not matched to a gene: 7. The CDR3 totals 15 residues. Germline V gene data show CDR1 as SGHTS and CDR2 as YDEGEE.

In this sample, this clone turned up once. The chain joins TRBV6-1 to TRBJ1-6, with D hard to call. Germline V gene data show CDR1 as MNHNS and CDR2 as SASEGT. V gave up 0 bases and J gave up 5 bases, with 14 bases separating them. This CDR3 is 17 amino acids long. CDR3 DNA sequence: TGTGCCAGCAGTGAAGCGTATAATGACGGCGATAATTCACCCCTCCACTTT. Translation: CASSEAYNDGDNSPLHF.

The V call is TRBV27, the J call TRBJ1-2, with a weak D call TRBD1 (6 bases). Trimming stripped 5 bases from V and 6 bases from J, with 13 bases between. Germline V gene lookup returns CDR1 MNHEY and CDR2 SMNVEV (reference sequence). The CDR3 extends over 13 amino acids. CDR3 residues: CASSRDIFDGYTF. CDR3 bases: TGTGCCAGCAGTCGGGACATTTTCGATGGCTACACCTTC.

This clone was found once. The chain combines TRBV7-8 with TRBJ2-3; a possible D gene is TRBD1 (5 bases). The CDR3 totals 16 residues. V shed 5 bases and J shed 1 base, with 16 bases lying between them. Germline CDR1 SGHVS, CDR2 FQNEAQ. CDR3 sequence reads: CASSLTVPQGTDTQYF. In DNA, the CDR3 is TGTGCCAGCAGCCTAACCGTTCCACAGGGCACAGATACGCAGTATTTT.

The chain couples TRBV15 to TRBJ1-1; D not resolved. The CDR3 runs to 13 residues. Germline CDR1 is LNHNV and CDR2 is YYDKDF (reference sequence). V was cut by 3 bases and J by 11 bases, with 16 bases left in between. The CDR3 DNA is TGTGCCACCAGCAGCCTACCGGCCCGATTGGCTTTCTTT. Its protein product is CATSSLPARLAFF.

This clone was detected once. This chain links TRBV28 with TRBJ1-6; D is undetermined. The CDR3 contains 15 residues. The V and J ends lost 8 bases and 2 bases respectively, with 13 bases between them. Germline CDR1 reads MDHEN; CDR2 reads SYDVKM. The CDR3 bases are TGTGCCAGCTCTCCCCCCGCACCCTATAATTCACCCCTCCACTTT. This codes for CASSPPAPYNSPLHF.

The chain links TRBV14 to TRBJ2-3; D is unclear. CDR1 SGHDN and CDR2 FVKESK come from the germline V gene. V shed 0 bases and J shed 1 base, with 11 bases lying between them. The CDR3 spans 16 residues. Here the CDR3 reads CASSQDLHWGTDTQYF. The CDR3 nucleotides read TGTGCCAGCAGCCAAGACCTCCATTGGGGCACAGATACGCAGTATTTT.

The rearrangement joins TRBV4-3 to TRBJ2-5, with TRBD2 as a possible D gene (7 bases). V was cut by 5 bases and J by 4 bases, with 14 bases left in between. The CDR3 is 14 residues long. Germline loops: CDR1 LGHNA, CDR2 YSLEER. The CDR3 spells CASSRGGGGETQYF. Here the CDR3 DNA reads TGCGCCAGCAGCAGGGGGGGTGGTGGAGAGACCCAGTACTTC.

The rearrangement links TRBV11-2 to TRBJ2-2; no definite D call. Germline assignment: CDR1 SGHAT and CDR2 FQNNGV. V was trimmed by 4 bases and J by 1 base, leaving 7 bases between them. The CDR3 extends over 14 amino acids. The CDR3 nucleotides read TGTGCCAGCAGCTCCATCCGGAACACCGGGGAGCTGTTTTTT. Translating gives CASSSIRNTGELFF. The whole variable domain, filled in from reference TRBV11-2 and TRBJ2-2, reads EAGVAQSPRYKIIEKRQSVAFWCNPISGHATLYWYQQILGQGPKLLIQFQNNGVVDDSQLPKDRFSAERLKGVDSTLKIQPAKLEDSAVYLCASSSIRNTGELFFGEGSRLTVL.

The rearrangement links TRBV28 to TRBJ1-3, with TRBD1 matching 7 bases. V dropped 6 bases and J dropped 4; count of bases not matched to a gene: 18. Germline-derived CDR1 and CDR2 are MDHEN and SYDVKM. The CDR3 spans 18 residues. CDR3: CASRFARLGQSPGNTIYF. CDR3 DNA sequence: TGTGCCAGCAGATTTGCACGCTTGGGACAGAGTCCCGGAAACACCATATATTTT. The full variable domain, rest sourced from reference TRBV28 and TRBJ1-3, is DVKVTQSSRYLVKRTGEKVFLECVQDMDHENMFWYRQDPGLGLRLIYFSYDVKMKEKGDIPEGYSVSREKKERFSLILESASTNQTSMYLCASRFARLGQSPGNTIYFGEGSWLTVV.

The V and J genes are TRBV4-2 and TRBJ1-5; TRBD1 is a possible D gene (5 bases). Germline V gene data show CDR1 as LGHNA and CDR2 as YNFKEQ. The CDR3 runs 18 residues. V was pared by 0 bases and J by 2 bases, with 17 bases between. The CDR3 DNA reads TGTGCCAGCAGCCAAGATAGGTATTCGCAGGGAGGCAATCAGCCCCAGCATTTT. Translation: CASSQDRYSQGGNQPQHF.

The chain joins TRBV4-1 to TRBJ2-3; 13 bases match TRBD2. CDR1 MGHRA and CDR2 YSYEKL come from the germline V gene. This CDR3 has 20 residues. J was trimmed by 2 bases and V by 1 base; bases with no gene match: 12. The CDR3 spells CASSQARTSGGRGNTDTQYF. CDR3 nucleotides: TGCGCCAGCAGCCAAGCCCGGACTAGCGGGGGCCGGGGGAACACAGATACGCAGTATTTT.

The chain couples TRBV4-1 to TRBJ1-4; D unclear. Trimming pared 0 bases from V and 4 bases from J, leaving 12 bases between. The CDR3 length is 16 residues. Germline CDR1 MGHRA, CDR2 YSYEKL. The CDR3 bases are TGCGCCAGCAGCCAAGAGTTGGCAGGCTATAATGAAAAACTGTTTTTT. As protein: CASSQELAGYNEKLFF.

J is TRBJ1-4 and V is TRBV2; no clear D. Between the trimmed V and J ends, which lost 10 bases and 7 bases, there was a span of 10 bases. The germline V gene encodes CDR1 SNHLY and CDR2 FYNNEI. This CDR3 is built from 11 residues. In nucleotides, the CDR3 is TGTGCCACCCTTCGTGTTGAAAAACTGTTTTTT. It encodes CATLRVEKLFF.

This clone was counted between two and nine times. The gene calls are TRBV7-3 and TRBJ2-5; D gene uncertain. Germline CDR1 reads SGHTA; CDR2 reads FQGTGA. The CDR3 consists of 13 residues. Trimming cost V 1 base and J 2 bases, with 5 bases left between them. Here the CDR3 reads CASSLRVQETQYF. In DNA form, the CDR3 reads TGTGCCAGCAGCTTAAGGGTTCAAGAGACCCAGTACTTC.